The next 26 T cell receptor beta chains were all read from a single sample in a study of spatial heterogeneity in lung cancer. TCRdb used MiXCR to reprocess the 5' RACE reads, holding one entry per CDR3 protein. The table records 55,000 to 70,000 distinct CDR3 sequences, 6.3% of them present only once. Noted time point: sample taken at primary tumor resection. The sample in question was PBMCs, obtained at surgery. These receptors all stem from a female donor with early-stage non-small cell lung cancer.

V is TRBV9 and J is TRBJ2-1; 9 nucleotides agree with TRBD2. The junction had 9 bases not matched to a gene; V was cut back by 4 bases and J by 4 bases. The length of the CDR3 is 16 residues. CDR1 SGDLS and CDR2 YYNGEE come from the germline V gene. The DNA of the CDR3 is TGTGCCAGCAGCTCGGCGGGGGGGATTGTTTACAATGAGCAGTTCTTC. Protein sequence: CASSSAGGIVYNEQFF.

This clonotype was observed a handful of times. The rearrangement joins TRBV7-2 to TRBJ2-3; 12 bases align to TRBD1. From germline, CDR1 is SGHTA and CDR2 FQGNSA. This CDR3 has 15 residues. With V trimmed by 5 bases and J by 2 bases, 2 bases remained unmatched. CDR3 sequence: CASSRDRGPTDTQYF. CDR3 coding DNA: TGTGCCAGCAGCCGGGACAGGGGGCCCACAGATACGCAGTATTTT.

This clonotype was detected many times. The chain recombines TRBV7-6 with TRBJ2-5; 7 bases map to TRBD2. Germline V lookup: CDR1 SGHVS, CDR2 FNYEAQ. Unmatched junction bases numbered 6, after V lost 1 base and J lost 4 bases. This CDR3 comprises 15 residues. CDR3 residues: CASSLGAGRGETQYF. The CDR3 coding sequence is TGTGCCAGCAGCTTAGGTGCGGGGAGGGGAGAGACCCAGTACTTC.

This clonotype was counted many times. V and J are TRBV12-3 or TRBV12-4 and TRBJ2-7; a possible D gene is TRBD1 (6 bases). The CDR3 length is 16 residues. V lost 6 bases and J lost 2, with 20 bases in between. CDR3 in amino acids: CASSLTVAGDPYEQYF. In nucleotides, the CDR3 is TGTGCCAGCAGCCTGACAGTGGCAGGGGATCCCTACGAGCAGTACTTC.

This clonotype was recorded at least ten times. The V call is TRBV19, the J call TRBJ2-1; D is unclear. V lost 4 bases, J lost 2 bases, and 12 bases lay in between. The germline CDR1 and CDR2 sequences are LNHDA and SQIVND (reference sequence). The length of the CDR3 is 15 residues. The DNA for the CDR3 is TGTGCCAGTAGTAAGGTGAGGAACCCCTACAATGAGCAGTTCTTC. Its protein is CASSKVRNPYNEQFF.

This clonotype was seen repeatedly, ten times or more. This chain joins TRBV20-1 and TRBJ2-1, with 13 bases that match TRBD2. This CDR3 has 17 amino acids. V shed 1 base, J shed 8 bases, and the junction held 11 bases outside the gene matches. CDR1 is DFQATT and CDR2 is SNEGSKA in the germline V gene (reference sequence). CDR3: CSARVLAGGPGVHEQFF. CDR3 nucleotides: TGCAGTGCTAGAGTACTAGCGGGAGGGCCCGGGGTGCATGAGCAGTTCTTC.

The table lists this clonotype with a few counts. The chain is built from TRBV21-1 and TRBJ2-3; the DNA was not compared with TRBD2, the D call given in the table. TRBV21-1 is a known pseudogene. The CDR3 spans 18 residues. The CDR3 protein is CASSKECPSGESTDTQYF. The CDR3 coding sequence is TGTGCCAGCAGTAAAGAGTGCCCTAGCGGGGAGAGCACAGATACGCAGTATTTT.

This chain joins TRBV29-1 and TRBJ2-3, with TRBD1 matching 10 bases. The CDR3 loop spans 14 amino acids. Trimming at V came to 2 bases and at J to 4 bases, leaving 3 bases not matched to a gene. The germline V gene encodes CDR1 SQVTM and CDR2 ANQGSEA. CDR3 residues: CSVERDRGADTQYF. In DNA, the CDR3 is TGCAGCGTTGAACGGGACAGGGGAGCAGATACGCAGTATTTT.

This clonotype was recorded many times. V is TRBV12-3 or TRBV12-4 and J is TRBJ1-1; a possible D gene is TRBD1 (5 bases). Trimming removed 10 bases at V and 4 bases at J, with 16 bases between. The CDR3 is 13 residues long. DNA of the CDR3: TGTGCCACCTATGGGGCACAGGCCACTGAAGCTTTCTTT. This translates into CATYGAQATEAFF.

This clonotype has at least ten counts. The V call is TRBV20-1, the J call TRBJ2-1; 10 nucleotides match TRBD2. J was trimmed by 4 bases and V by 2 bases; bases with no gene match: 2. The CDR3 length is 14 residues. Germline CDR1 and CDR2: DFQATT and SNEGSKA (reference sequence). CDR3 nucleotides: TGCAGTGCTAGATCTAGCGGGGGATACAATGAGCAGTTCTTC. Translation gives CSARSSGGYNEQFF.

This clonotype was observed a few times. This sequence joins TRBV5-1 and TRBJ2-2, with TRBD2 matching over 13 bases. CDR1 and CDR2 from the germline V gene are SGHRS and YFSETQ. V lost 3 bases, J lost 4 bases, and 6 bases stayed unmatched. The CDR3 is 17 amino acids. CDR3 DNA sequence: TGCGCCAGCAGCTCAGCGGGACTAGCGGGAATCACCGGGGAGCTGTTTTTT. It specifies CASSSAGLAGITGELFF.

This clonotype was detected ten times or more. The V gene is TRBV12-3 or TRBV12-4, the J gene TRBJ1-1; D is ambiguous. The germline V and J ends were trimmed by 1 base and 8 bases, with 5 bases remaining between them. The CDR3 runs 11 residues. CDR3 loop: CASSLGSEAFF. CDR3 sequence (DNA): TGTGCCAGCAGTTTAGGATCAGAAGCTTTCTTT.

This clonotype was seen a few times. This chain links TRBV2 with TRBJ2-3, with D perhaps TRBD2 (6 bases). V lost 8 bases and J 0 bases, leaving 15 bases between the germline ends. Germline CDR1 is SNHLY and CDR2 is FYNNEI. This CDR3 contains 15 residues. The CDR3 bases are TGTGCCAGCCTCGTCCGTCGGGGGAGCACAGATACGCAGTATTTT. Translating gives CASLVRRGSTDTQYF.

This clonotype was recorded many times. The chain employs TRBV12-3 or TRBV12-4 and TRBJ1-2; 9 bases align to TRBD1. Trimming at V came to 4 bases and at J to 5 bases, leaving 2 bases not matched to a gene. The CDR3 covers 13 residues. The chain's CDR3 is CASSSQGAYGYTF. The CDR3 nucleotides read TGTGCCAGCAGTTCACAGGGGGCGTATGGCTACACCTTC.

The chain carries TRBV27 and TRBJ2-5, with TRBD2 matching 9 bases. From germline, CDR1 is MNHEY and CDR2 SMNVEV (reference sequence). V lost 4 bases and J lost 5; bases outside the gene matches: 8. There are 15 residues in the CDR3. CDR3 sequence: CASSSRRTSVETQYF. CDR3 bases: TGTGCCAGCAGTTCCCGGCGGACTAGCGTGGAGACCCAGTACTTC.

This rearrangement joins TRBV5-1 to TRBJ1-2; D not resolved. This CDR3 has 18 residues. The V and J ends lost 0 bases and 8 bases respectively, with 26 bases between them. Germline lookup yields CDR1 SGHRS and CDR2 YFSETQ. CDR3 loop: CASSLGLGPAGRREGYTF. In DNA, the CDR3 is TGCGCCAGCAGCTTGGGGTTAGGGCCAGCCGGTCGGAGAGAAGGCTACACCTTC.

This clonotype was found many times. The rearrangement links TRBV28 to TRBJ2-5; D ambiguous. CDR1 MDHEN and CDR2 SYDVKM come from the germline V gene. Deletions cut 1 base from V and 9 bases from J, with 15 bases between. CDR3 length: 14 amino acids. As DNA, the CDR3 is TGTGCCAGCAGTTTATCACCCCCTGGGTTGGCCCAGTACTTC. The encoded protein is CASSLSPPGLAQYF.

This clonotype showed up many times. The chain couples TRBV7-2 to TRBJ1-6, with 7 bases that match TRBD1. The V and J ends lost 2 bases and 10 bases, in that order; junction bases with no gene match: 5. CDR3 length: 14 residues. Germline CDR1 reads SGHTA; CDR2 reads FQGNSA. The CDR3 sequence: CASSLPTGYSPLHF. CDR3 bases: TGTGCCAGCAGCTTACCGACAGGGTACTCACCCCTCCACTTT.

This clonotype was observed at least ten times. The chain is built from TRBV18 and TRBJ1-1, with D perhaps matching TRBD1 (6 bases). The CDR3 loop spans 16 amino acids. Deletions cut 2 bases from V and 3 bases from J, with 16 bases between. Germline CDR1 and CDR2: KGHSH and LQKENI. DNA for the CDR3: TGTGCCAGCTCACCAGGACAGAACAGGGCGGACACTGAAGCTTTCTTT. Residues: CASSPGQNRADTEAFF.

This CDR3 is CSAPLTKANYGYTF. Written as DNA, the CDR3 is TGCAGTGCCCCCCTTACAAAGGCGAACTATGGCTACACCTTC. The chain carries TRBV20-1 and TRBJ1-2; D gene unclear. Germline-derived CDR1 and CDR2 are DFQATT and SNEGSKA (reference sequence). The CDR3 extends over 14 amino acids. V lost 6 bases to trimming and J lost 2 bases, with 16 bases between them.

This clonotype was picked up many times. The V and J genes are TRBV10-3 and TRBJ2-2; D remains ambiguous. CDR3 length: 15 residues. Germline V CDR1 and CDR2: ENHRY, SYGVKD. Trimming cost V 0 bases and J 3 bases, with 8 bases left between them. The CDR3 protein is CAISESWDDTGELFF. Written as DNA, the CDR3 is TGTGCCATCAGTGAGTCGTGGGATGACACCGGGGAGCTGTTTTTT.

Comment on this clonotype: Just one base apart from a much larger clone, this may be a read error. V gene TRBV7-2 combines with J gene TRBJ2-2; possibly TRBD2 for D (6 bases). The germline V gene has CDR1 SGHTA and CDR2 FQGNSA. CDR3 size: 14 residues. CDR3 nucleotide sequence: TGTGCCAGCAGCACCCCGGGACTGACCGGGGAGCTGGTTTTT. Translating gives CASSTPGLTGELVF. Looking up the rest from reference TRBV7-2 and TRBJ2-2 gives the full variable domain: GAGVSQSPSNKVTEKGKDVELRCDPISGHTALYWYRQSLGQGLEFLIYFQGNSAPDKSGLPSDRFSAERTGGSVSTLTIQRTQQEDSAVYLCASSTPGLTGELVFGEGSRLTVL.

This clonotype was detected ten times or more. The V call is TRBV27, the J call TRBJ2-5; 9 nucleotides agree with TRBD2. From germline, CDR1 is MNHEY and CDR2 SMNVEV (reference sequence). After removal of 0 bases from V and 6 bases from J, the junction contained 5 bases not matched to a gene. The CDR3 spans 15 residues. The CDR3: CASSLSGLAEKTQYF. For the CDR3, the DNA is TGTGCCAGCAGTTTATCGGGACTAGCTGAGAAGACCCAGTACTTC.

This clonotype was observed a few times. The chain has TRBV7-9 and TRBJ2-1, with no clear D. V shed 5 bases and J shed 9 bases, with 8 bases lying between them. The V gene's germline CDR1 is SEHNR and CDR2 FQNEAQ (reference sequence). This CDR3 has 11 amino acids. The CDR3 spells CASSRTTEQFF. The CDR3 nucleotides are TGTGCCAGCAGCCGGACCACTGAGCAGTTCTTC.

This clonotype was detected many times. CDR3 sequence reads: CASSFGDRGAEAFF. In nucleotides, the CDR3 is TGCGCCAGCAGCTTCGGGGACAGGGGGGCTGAAGCTTTCTTT. The V and J genes are TRBV5-1 and TRBJ1-1; 11 bases agree with TRBD1. This CDR3 comprises 14 residues. V lost 2 bases and J lost 6; bases outside the gene matches: 3. The V gene's germline CDR1 is SGHRS and CDR2 YFSETQ.

In its sample, this clonotype was seen many times. V usage is TRBV29-1 and J usage is TRBJ2-5; 9 bases are a match to TRBD2. From germline, CDR1 is SQVTM and CDR2 ANQGSEA. J gave up 6 bases and V 7 bases, and 12 bases lay outside the gene matches. The CDR3 totals 14 residues. The CDR3 region is CSGSSRGGPQTQYF. For the CDR3, the DNA is TGCAGCGGTTCCTCGCGGGGGGGCCCCCAGACCCAGTACTTC.